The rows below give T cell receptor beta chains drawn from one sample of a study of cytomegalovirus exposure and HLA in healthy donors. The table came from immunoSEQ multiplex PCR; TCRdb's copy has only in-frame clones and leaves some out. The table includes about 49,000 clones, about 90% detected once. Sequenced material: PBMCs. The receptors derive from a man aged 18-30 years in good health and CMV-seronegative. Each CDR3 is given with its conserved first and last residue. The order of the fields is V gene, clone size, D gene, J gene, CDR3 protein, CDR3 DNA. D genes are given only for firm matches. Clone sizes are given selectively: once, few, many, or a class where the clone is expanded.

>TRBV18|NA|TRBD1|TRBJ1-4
CASQQGVGEKLFF
TGTGCCAGCCAACAGGGGGTTGGTGAAAAACTGTTTTTT
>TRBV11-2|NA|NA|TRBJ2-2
CASSFGRGFTGELFF
TGTGCCAGCAGCTTTGGGCGGGGATTTACCGGGGAGCTGTTTTTT
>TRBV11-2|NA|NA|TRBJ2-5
CASSFVDSGRAQYF
TGTGCCAGCAGCTTCGTGGACAGCGGCAGGGCGCAGTACTTC
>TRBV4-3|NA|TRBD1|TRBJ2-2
CASSQDRVGQGPNTGELFF
TGCGCCAGCAGCCAAGATCGGGTGGGACAGGGGCCCAACACCGGGGAGCTGTTTTTT
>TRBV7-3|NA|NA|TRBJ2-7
CASSLTPGMVQYF
TGTGCCAGCAGCTTAACTCCAGGGATGGTGCAGTACTTC
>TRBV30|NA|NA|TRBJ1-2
CAWSEDTLGYTF
TGTGCCTGGAGTGAAGACACTCTTGGCTACACCTTC
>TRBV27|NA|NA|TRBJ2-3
CASSLWASGTDTQYF
TGTGCCAGCAGTTTATGGGCTAGCGGCACAGATACGCAGTATTTT
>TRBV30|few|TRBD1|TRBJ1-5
CAWRGMTGIDQPQHF
TGTGCCTGGAGGGGGATGACAGGGATAGACCAGCCCCAGCATTTT
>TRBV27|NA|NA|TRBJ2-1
CASSFRDSSSYNEQFF
TGTGCCAGCAGTTTTCGGGACTCCAGCTCCTACAATGAGCAGTTCTTC
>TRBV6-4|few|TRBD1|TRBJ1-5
CASRLTGENQPQHF
TGTGCCAGCAGACTGACAGGGGAAAATCAGCCCCAGCATTTT
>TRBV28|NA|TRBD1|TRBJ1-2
CASSKDREQVNYGYTF
TGTGCCAGCAGTAAAGACAGGGAGCAAGTAAACTATGGCTACACCTTC
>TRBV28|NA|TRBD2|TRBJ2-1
CASSVTSSGQEEQFF
TGTGCCAGCAGTGTCACTTCTAGCGGTCAGGAGGAGCAGTTCTTC
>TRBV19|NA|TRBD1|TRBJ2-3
CASSIQGAEDTQYF
TGTGCCAGTAGCATCCAGGGGGCGGAGGATACGCAGTATTTT
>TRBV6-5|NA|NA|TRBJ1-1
CASSYQGWAFF
TGTGCCAGCAGTTACCAGGGGTGGGCTTTCTTT
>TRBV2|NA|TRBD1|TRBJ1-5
CASSRNRDRHNQPQHF
TGTGCCAGCAGTCGTAACCGGGACAGGCACAATCAGCCCCAGCATTTT
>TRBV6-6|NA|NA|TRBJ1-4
CASSYATDSLFF
TGTGCCAGCAGTTACGCGACAGACAGCCTGTTTTTT
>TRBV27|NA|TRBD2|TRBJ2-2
CELAGVNANTGELFF
TGTGAACTAGCGGGAGTCAACGCGAACACCGGGGAGCTGTTTTTT
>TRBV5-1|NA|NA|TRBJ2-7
CASSESYEQYF
TGCGCCAGCAGCGAGTCCTACGAGCAGTACTTC
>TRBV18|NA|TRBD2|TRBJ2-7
CASSPAGGAYEQYF
TGTGCCAGCTCACCCGCGGGGGGGGCGTACGAGCAGTACTTC
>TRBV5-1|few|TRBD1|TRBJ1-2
CASSLDRGDYGYTF
TGCGCCAGCAGCTTGGACAGGGGTGACTATGGCTACACCTTC
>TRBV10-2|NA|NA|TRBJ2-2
CASSASVFGGRRTGELFF
TGCGCCAGCAGTGCGTCGGTCTTCGGGGGACGGAGAACCGGGGAGCTGTTTTTT
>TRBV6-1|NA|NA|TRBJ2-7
CASSENGGTYEQYF
TGTGCCAGCAGTGAAAATGGGGGGACCTACGAGCAGTACTTC
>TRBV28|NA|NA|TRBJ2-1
CASSYRVSQFF
TGTGCCAGCAGCTACCGGGTGAGCCAGTTCTTC
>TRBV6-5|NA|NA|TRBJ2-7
CASSPAASRGEQYF
TGTGCCAGCAGCCCGGCCGCCAGTCGGGGCGAGCAGTACTTC
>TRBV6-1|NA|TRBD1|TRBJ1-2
CASSESRRQGEMRTF
TGTGCCAGCAGTGAATCGAGGAGGCAGGGGGAAATGCGCACCTTC
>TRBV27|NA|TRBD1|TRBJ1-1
CASSSDRGRTEAFF
TGTGCCAGCAGTTCCGACAGGGGGCGAACTGAAGCTTTCTTT
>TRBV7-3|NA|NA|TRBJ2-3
CASSFSGTSTDTQYF
TGTGCCAGCAGCTTTTCAGGGACTAGCACAGATACGCAGTATTTT
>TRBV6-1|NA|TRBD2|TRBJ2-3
CASSEALAGDTQYF
TGTGCCAGCAGTGAAGCATTAGCGGGGGATACGCAGTATTTT
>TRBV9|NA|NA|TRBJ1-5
CASSSEPYSNQPQHF
TGTGCCAGCAGCTCCGAGCCTTATAGCAATCAGCCCCAGCATTTT
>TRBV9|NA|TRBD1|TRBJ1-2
CASSNHHLTGKEGYTF
TGTGCCAGCAGCAACCATCATTTGACAGGGAAGGAGGGCTACACCTTC
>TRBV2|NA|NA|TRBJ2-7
CAREDTYEQYF
TGTGCCAGGGAAGACACCTACGAGCAGTACTTC
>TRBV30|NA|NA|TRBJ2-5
CAWSVGIGAGETQYF
TGTGCCTGGAGTGTAGGTATAGGGGCAGGAGAGACCCAGTACTTC
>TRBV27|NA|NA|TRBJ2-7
CASRTRDSYEQYF
TGTGCCAGCAGGACCAGGGACTCCTACGAGCAGTACTTC
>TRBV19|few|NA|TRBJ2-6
CASSIKSGANVLTF
TGTGCCAGTAGTATCAAATCTGGGGCCAACGTCCTGACTTTC
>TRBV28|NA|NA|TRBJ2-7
CASSLGFGVTRSRYEQYF
TGTGCCAGCAGTTTAGGTTTCGGGGTTACCCGTAGTAGGTACGAGCAGTACTTC
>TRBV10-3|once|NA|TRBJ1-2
CAISDEGHYGYTF
TGTGCCATCAGTGATGAGGGCCACTATGGCTACACCTTC
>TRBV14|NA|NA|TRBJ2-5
CASSKRTNQETQYF
TGTGCCAGCAGCAAACGGACTAACCAAGAGACCCAGTACTTC
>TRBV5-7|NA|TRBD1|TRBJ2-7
CASSDRGYEQYF
TGTGCCAGCAGCGACAGGGGCTACGAGCAGTACTTC
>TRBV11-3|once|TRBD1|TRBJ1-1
CASSLPGQVGLNTEAFF
TGTGCCAGCAGCTTACCCGGACAGGTCGGCTTGAACACTGAAGCTTTCTTT
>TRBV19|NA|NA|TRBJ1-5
CASSRQDYSNQPQHF
TGTGCCAGTAGCAGACAGGATTATAGCAATCAGCCCCAGCATTTT
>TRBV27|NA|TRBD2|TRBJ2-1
CASRPSGSSYNEQFF
TGTGCCAGCAGGCCTAGCGGGAGCTCCTACAATGAGCAGTTCTTC
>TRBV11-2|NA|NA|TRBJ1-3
CASSPTPTGYGSGNTIYF
TGTGCCAGCAGCCCAACCCCGACCGGTTACGGGTCTGGAAACACCATATATTTT
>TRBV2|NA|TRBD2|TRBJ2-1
CASSEVRLAGLNEQFF
TGTGCCAGCAGTGAAGTCCGGCTAGCGGGCCTGAATGAGCAGTTCTTC
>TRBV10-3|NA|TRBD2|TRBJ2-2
CAISELLAGNTGELFF
TGTGCCATCAGTGAGTTATTAGCGGGAAACACCGGGGAGCTGTTTTTT
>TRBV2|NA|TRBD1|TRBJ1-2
CASRDSGQPNYGYTF
TGTGCCAGCAGGGATTCGGGACAGCCAAACTATGGCTACACCTTC
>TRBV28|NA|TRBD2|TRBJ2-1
CASRAGTSGKDEQFF
TGTGCCAGCAGGGCCGGGACTAGCGGGAAGGATGAGCAGTTCTTC
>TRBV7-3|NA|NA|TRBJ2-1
CASSGDRGGHNEQFF
TGTGCCAGCAGCGGGGACAGAGGGGGGCACAATGAGCAGTTCTTC
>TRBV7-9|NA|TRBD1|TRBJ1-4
CASSLEAWGQANEKLFF
TGTGCCAGCAGCTTAGAAGCGTGGGGACAGGCTAATGAAAAACTGTTTTTT
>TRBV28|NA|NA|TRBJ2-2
CASSFARDSIKTNTGELFF
TGTGCCAGCAGTTTTGCTCGGGATTCGATAAAAACGAACACCGGGGAGCTGTTTTTT
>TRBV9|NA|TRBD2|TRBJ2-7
CAGSVYAGDYEQYF
TGTGCCGGCAGCGTATACGCGGGAGACTACGAGCAGTACTTC
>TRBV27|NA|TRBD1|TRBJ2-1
CASRIRTGHNEQFF
TGTGCCAGCAGGATAAGGACAGGACACAATGAGCAGTTCTTC